This T cell receptor beta chain was recovered during a study of CD8 T cells in Susac syndrome. From germline, CDR1 is SNHLY and CDR2 FYNNEI. V shed 3 bases, J shed 2 bases, and the junction held 5 bases outside the gene matches. The CDR3 spans 15 residues. RNA was extracted with the RNeasy kit, and a quantity of roughly 0.5 to 1 ug was reverse transcribed using random hexamers. TCRdb analysed the immunoSEQ multiplex PCR reads with MiXCR anew, one entry per CDR3 protein. The sample includes 100,000 to 150,000 distinct CDR3 sequences, around 86% of them seen just once. Sequencing of TCR beta was performed on blood CD8+ T cells and on blood CD4+ T cells.

Sequencing input: CD8+ T cells from PBMCs. The genes are TRBV2 and TRBJ2-3; 7 positions match TRBD2. The receptor was isolated from a human donor with multiple sclerosis. CDR3 bases: TGTGCCAGCAGTGAGGGGGGGACTCTCACAGATACGCAGTATTTT. It specifies CASSEGGTLTDTQYF. Combining the CDR3 with reference TRBV2 and TRBJ2-3 gives the whole variable domain EPEVTQTPSHQVTQMGQEVILRCVPISNHLYFYWYRQILGQKVEFLVSFYNNEISEKSEIFDDQFSVERPDGSNFTLKIRSTKLEDSAMYFCASSEGGTLTDTQYFGPGTRLTVL.